The rows below give T cell receptor beta chains drawn from one sample of a study of blood T cells in healthy people across ages. Each CDR3 protein is one row after TCRdb ran MiXCR on the 5' RACE reads. The sample consists of about 800,000 distinct CDR3 sequences, more than 45% of them appearing once. The specimen was blood. The receptors shown here come from a man in his thirties or forties in good health. The CDR3 runs from the conserved cysteine through the conserved F or W. The D gene is left open where the match is weak. Only some rows state a clone size, as once, few, many or a class for expanded clones.

D gene: .; clone size: .; V gene: TRBV28; J gene: TRBJ1-5; CDR3 protein: CASGGTRGQPQHF; CDR3 DNA: TGTGCCAGCGGGGGTACAAGGGGTCAGCCCCAGCATTTT
D gene: TRBD1; clone size: .; V gene: TRBV12-3/TRBV12-4; J gene: TRBJ1-4; CDR3 protein: CASNGGRGQKTNEKLFF; CDR3 DNA: TGTGCCAGCAACGGGGGCAGGGGGCAAAAGACTAATGAAAAACTGTTTTTT
D gene: .; clone size: .; V gene: TRBV4-3; J gene: TRBJ2-7; CDR3 protein: CASSQDGPGSSYNEQYF; CDR3 DNA: TGCGCCAGCAGCCAAGATGGACCGGGTAGCTCCTACAATGAGCAGTACTTC
D gene: TRBD2; clone size: .; V gene: TRBV11-3; J gene: TRBJ2-7; CDR3 protein: CASSPERVPLAGGPRYEQYF; CDR3 DNA: TGTGCCAGCAGCCCCGAACGGGTTCCTCTAGCGGGAGGGCCGAGGTACGAGCAGTACTTC
D gene: .; clone size: .; V gene: TRBV20-1; J gene: TRBJ2-3; CDR3 protein: CSARPGSRTDTQYF; CDR3 DNA: TGCAGTGCTAGGCCGGGATCCCGCACAGATACGCAGTATTTT
D gene: TRBD1; clone size: .; V gene: TRBV5-1; J gene: TRBJ2-1; CDR3 protein: CASSSIPGGKWSSHNEQFF; CDR3 DNA: TGCGCCAGCAGCTCTATCCCAGGGGGCAAATGGAGCTCCCACAATGAGCAGTTCTTC
D gene: .; clone size: .; V gene: TRBV11-2; J gene: TRBJ1-1; CDR3 protein: CASGETAKAFF; CDR3 DNA: TGTGCCAGCGGGGAGACAGCTAAAGCTTTCTTT
D gene: .; clone size: few; V gene: TRBV19; J gene: TRBJ2-3; CDR3 protein: CASRRQFTDTQYF; CDR3 DNA: TGTGCCAGTAGGAGGCAGTTCACAGATACGCAGTATTTT
D gene: TRBD1; clone size: .; V gene: TRBV18; J gene: TRBJ2-3; CDR3 protein: CASSRLDRVTDTQYF; CDR3 DNA: TGTGCCAGCTCACGCCTAGACAGGGTCACAGATACGCAGTATTTT
D gene: .; clone size: few; V gene: TRBV4-3; J gene: TRBJ1-1; CDR3 protein: CASSQELVVDEAFF; CDR3 DNA: TGCGCCAGCAGCCAAGAACTGGTTGTAGATGAAGCTTTCTTT
D gene: TRBD1; clone size: .; V gene: TRBV6-6; J gene: TRBJ1-6; CDR3 protein: CASSSETRGTSPLHF; CDR3 DNA: TGTGCCAGCAGTTCTGAGACCAGGGGGACTTCACCCCTCCACTTT
D gene: TRBD2; clone size: .; V gene: TRBV5-1; J gene: TRBJ2-3; CDR3 protein: CASSFSSGAWTDTQYF; CDR3 DNA: TGCGCCAGCAGTTTTTCTAGCGGAGCTTGGACAGATACGCAGTATTTT
D gene: .; clone size: few; V gene: TRBV14; J gene: TRBJ2-7; CDR3 protein: CASSQKDSAYEQYF; CDR3 DNA: TGTGCCAGCAGCCAGAAGGACAGTGCCTACGAGCAGTACTTC
D gene: TRBD1; clone size: few; V gene: TRBV7-2; J gene: TRBJ1-2; CDR3 protein: CASSLVKGQAAYGYTF; CDR3 DNA: TGTGCCAGCAGCTTAGTCAAGGGACAGGCCGCTTATGGCTACACCTTC
D gene: TRBD2; clone size: .; V gene: TRBV20-1; J gene: TRBJ2-7; CDR3 protein: CSARKIAGDFEQYF; CDR3 DNA: TGCAGTGCCAGGAAGATAGCGGGAGATTTCGAGCAGTACTTC
D gene: TRBD1; clone size: .; V gene: TRBV7-3; J gene: TRBJ2-1; CDR3 protein: CASSESGTGRNEQFF; CDR3 DNA: TGTGCCAGCAGCGAATCCGGGACAGGGAGAAATGAGCAGTTCTTC
D gene: .; clone size: .; V gene: TRBV4-3; J gene: TRBJ2-3; CDR3 protein: CASSQERGILTDTQYF; CDR3 DNA: TGCGCCAGCAGCCAAGAACGGGGCATCTTAACAGATACGCAGTATTTT
D gene: TRBD2; clone size: .; V gene: TRBV7-2; J gene: TRBJ2-7; CDR3 protein: CASSLVVTSGSSYEQYF; CDR3 DNA: TGTGCCAGCAGCTTAGTCGTTACTAGCGGGTCCTCCTACGAGCAGTACTTC
D gene: TRBD2; clone size: once; V gene: TRBV20-1; J gene: TRBJ2-7; CDR3 protein: CSARETGTSGSYEQYF; CDR3 DNA: TGCAGTGCTAGAGAAACCGGGACTAGCGGCTCCTACGAGCAGTACTTC
D gene: .; clone size: .; V gene: TRBV28; J gene: TRBJ1-2; CDR3 protein: CASSFLPAGGYTF; CDR3 DNA: TGTGCCAGCAGTTTCCTTCCGGCCGGTGGCTACACCTTC
D gene: TRBD2; clone size: .; V gene: TRBV7-2; J gene: TRBJ2-1; CDR3 protein: CASSLTSDRLHEQFF; CDR3 DNA: TGTGCCAGCAGCCTCACTAGCGATAGGCTACATGAGCAGTTCTTC
D gene: .; clone size: .; V gene: TRBV7-2; J gene: TRBJ2-1; CDR3 protein: CASSLLLANEQFF; CDR3 DNA: TGTGCCAGCAGCTTATTGCTAGCGAATGAGCAGTTCTTC
D gene: .; clone size: .; V gene: TRBV7-9; J gene: TRBJ1-2; CDR3 protein: CASSPTGKPYGYTF; CDR3 DNA: TGTGCCAGCAGCCCGACAGGAAAACCCTATGGCTACACCTTC
D gene: TRBD1; clone size: once; V gene: TRBV7-2; J gene: TRBJ1-5; CDR3 protein: CASSQDRGEGQPQHF; CDR3 DNA: TGTGCCAGCAGCCAAGACAGGGGTGAGGGTCAGCCCCAGCATTTT
D gene: .; clone size: .; V gene: TRBV6-5; J gene: TRBJ2-2; CDR3 protein: CASSYRPSLANTGELFF; CDR3 DNA: TGTGCCAGCAGTTACCGGCCAAGCCTGGCGAACACCGGGGAGCTGTTTTTT
D gene: .; clone size: .; V gene: TRBV14; J gene: TRBJ2-1; CDR3 protein: CASGGGSSYNEQFF; CDR3 DNA: TGTGCCAGCGGGGGCGGGAGCTCCTACAATGAGCAGTTCTTC
D gene: TRBD1; clone size: .; V gene: TRBV18; J gene: TRBJ2-7; CDR3 protein: CASSPDSGQGYEQYF; CDR3 DNA: TGTGCCAGCTCACCAGACTCAGGACAGGGCTACGAGCAGTACTTC
D gene: .; clone size: few; V gene: TRBV29-1; J gene: TRBJ2-3; CDR3 protein: CSVVYRTRLRTDTQYF; CDR3 DNA: TGCAGCGTTGTGTATCGGACCCGCCTAAGGACAGATACGCAGTATTTT
D gene: .; clone size: few; V gene: TRBV5-1; J gene: TRBJ2-5; CDR3 protein: CASRTQETQYF; CDR3 DNA: TGCGCCAGCAGAACCCAAGAGACCCAGTACTTC
D gene: .; clone size: once; V gene: TRBV9; J gene: TRBJ2-7; CDR3 protein: CASSVAAGQPTYEQYF; CDR3 DNA: TGTGCCAGCAGCGTAGCCGCGGGACAGCCCACCTACGAGCAGTACTTC
D gene: .; clone size: few; V gene: TRBV5-1; J gene: TRBJ2-7; CDR3 protein: CASSFVTGSSYEQYF; CDR3 DNA: TGCGCCAGCAGCTTCGTCACCGGGTCGTCCTACGAGCAGTACTTC
D gene: .; clone size: .; V gene: TRBV6-5; J gene: TRBJ2-7; CDR3 protein: CASSYYGQLPYEQYF; CDR3 DNA: TGTGCCAGCAGTTACTACGGACAGCTCCCCTACGAGCAGTACTTC
D gene: .; clone size: few; V gene: TRBV20-1; J gene: TRBJ1-2; CDR3 protein: CSATLDYGYTF; CDR3 DNA: TGCAGTGCTACTCTCGACTATGGCTACACCTTC
D gene: .; clone size: once; V gene: TRBV10-3; J gene: TRBJ1-2; CDR3 protein: CAISRDYGYTF; CDR3 DNA: TGTGCCATCAGCAGGGATTATGGCTACACCTTC
D gene: .; clone size: .; V gene: TRBV12-3/TRBV12-4; J gene: TRBJ1-2; CDR3 protein: CASSRLDSTSFYGYTF; CDR3 DNA: TGTGCCAGCAGCCGTCTTGACTCGACCTCTTTTTATGGCTACACCTTC
D gene: TRBD1; clone size: .; V gene: TRBV6-6; J gene: TRBJ2-5; CDR3 protein: CASSATGTEETQYF; CDR3 DNA: TGTGCCAGCAGTGCGACCGGGACAGAAGAGACCCAGTACTTC
D gene: .; clone size: once; V gene: TRBV15; J gene: TRBJ2-5; CDR3 protein: CATSGDLVYRGGETQYF; CDR3 DNA: TGTGCCACCAGCGGAGATCTAGTCTACAGGGGAGGGGAGACCCAGTACTTC
D gene: .; clone size: .; V gene: TRBV6-1; J gene: TRBJ1-2; CDR3 protein: CASSPGGDTRAANYGYTF; CDR3 DNA: TGTGCCAGCAGTCCCGGTGGGGACACCAGAGCTGCTAACTATGGCTACACCTTC
D gene: TRBD1; clone size: .; V gene: TRBV5-1; J gene: TRBJ1-2; CDR3 protein: CASSPGQGTGYTF; CDR3 DNA: TGCGCCAGCAGCCCGGGACAGGGGACTGGCTACACCTTC
D gene: TRBD1; clone size: .; V gene: TRBV28; J gene: TRBJ2-1; CDR3 protein: CASSSGTDAFF; CDR3 DNA: TGTGCCAGCAGTTCCGGGACAGACGCGTTCTTC
D gene: .; clone size: .; V gene: TRBV20-1; J gene: TRBJ2-5; CDR3 protein: CSARILRETQYF; CDR3 DNA: TGCAGTGCCCGGATTCTCAGGGAGACCCAGTACTTC
D gene: .; clone size: few; V gene: TRBV4-1; J gene: TRBJ1-2; CDR3 protein: CASNQPGRSNYGYTF; CDR3 DNA: TGCGCCAGCAACCAACCAGGACGCTCTAACTATGGCTACACCTTC
D gene: .; clone size: .; V gene: TRBV28; J gene: TRBJ1-2; CDR3 protein: CASSSAGAGEWDYGYTF; CDR3 DNA: TGTGCCAGCAGCTCCGCGGGGGCAGGGGAGTGGGACTATGGCTACACCTTC
D gene: .; clone size: few; V gene: TRBV10-3; J gene: TRBJ2-5; CDR3 protein: CAISEPEGQRRQETQYF; CDR3 DNA: TGTGCCATCAGTGAGCCCGAGGGGCAGCGCCGACAAGAGACCCAGTACTTC
D gene: .; clone size: .; V gene: TRBV7-9; J gene: TRBJ2-3; CDR3 protein: CASNPGGLGVDTQYF; CDR3 DNA: TGTGCCAGCAATCCCGGGGGCCTAGGGGTTGATACGCAGTATTTT
D gene: .; clone size: .; V gene: TRBV20-1; J gene: TRBJ2-7; CDR3 protein: CSADRTATSYEQYF; CDR3 DNA: TGCAGTGCTGACAGGACTGCTACTTCCTACGAGCAGTACTTC
D gene: TRBD2; clone size: few; V gene: TRBV6-6; J gene: TRBJ2-4; CDR3 protein: CASSYGGVGENIQYF; CDR3 DNA: TGTGCCAGCAGTTATGGGGGGGTTGGGGAAAACATTCAGTACTTC
D gene: .; clone size: .; V gene: TRBV7-9; J gene: TRBJ2-3; CDR3 protein: CASSSKGPGDTQYF; CDR3 DNA: TGTGCCAGCAGCTCTAAGGGGCCAGGGGATACGCAGTATTTT
D gene: .; clone size: few; V gene: TRBV7-2; J gene: TRBJ2-7; CDR3 protein: CASSFGLASVYEQYF; CDR3 DNA: TGTGCCAGCAGCTTCGGGTTAGCCAGCGTCTACGAGCAGTACTTC
D gene: TRBD1; clone size: .; V gene: TRBV12-3/TRBV12-4; J gene: TRBJ1-2; CDR3 protein: CASSSDRERRGYTF; CDR3 DNA: TGTGCCAGCAGTTCCGACAGGGAGAGAAGGGGCTACACCTTC
D gene: .; clone size: .; V gene: TRBV9; J gene: TRBJ1-3; CDR3 protein: CASSQDPGVSGNTIYF; CDR3 DNA: TGTGCCAGCAGCCAGGACCCCGGCGTCTCTGGAAACACCATATATTTT
D gene: .; clone size: .; V gene: TRBV4-2; J gene: TRBJ2-3; CDR3 protein: CASSQVLGLDTQYF; CDR3 DNA: TGTGCCAGCAGCCAAGTACTAGGCCTGGATACGCAGTATTTT
D gene: .; clone size: .; V gene: TRBV6-2/TRBV6-3; J gene: TRBJ2-7; CDR3 protein: CASTTAGTDNYEQYF; CDR3 DNA: TGTGCCAGCACCACGGCAGGGACTGATAACTACGAGCAGTACTTC
D gene: TRBD1; clone size: .; V gene: TRBV11-2; J gene: TRBJ2-1; CDR3 protein: CASTGGTGGINEQFF; CDR3 DNA: TGTGCCAGCACCGGTGGGACAGGGGGAATCAATGAGCAGTTCTTC